The sequence of this T cell receptor beta chain was determined in a study of blood T cells in healthy people across ages. Through a sample-barcoded 5' primer and a J-beta primer mix, a second PCR was run for about 6 to 11 cycles. MiXCR, run by TCRdb on the 5' RACE reads, gives a single entry per CDR3 protein. Of roughly 1,500,000 distinct CDR3 sequences in the sample, about 31% are singletons; the top ten hold about 11%. V was clipped by 3 bases and J by 7 bases, with 16 bases between them. The CDR3 sequence is 16 residues long. Germline assignment: CDR1 MGHRA and CDR2 YSYEKL. This clonotype has at least ten counts.

The chain uses TRBV4-1 and TRBJ1-6, with D perhaps TRBD1 (6 bases). The sequence was obtained from a woman in her 30s in good health. The specimen was blood. CDR3 sequence (DNA): TGCGCCAGCAGCCAGACAGGTCGTTACGGGAATTCACCCCTCCACTTT. This codes for CASSQTGRYGNSPLHF.